These 6 T cell receptor beta chains share one sample of origin, sequenced in a study of shared clonotypes between healthy human individuals. Sequencing was performed with immunoSEQ multiplex PCR; in TCRdb, only in-frame clones are kept and a portion is missing. The data hold some 2,500,000 clones, with roughly 90% observed a single time. Sequencing was done on a sample of naive CD4+ T cells from PBMCs. Specified subset: CD45RA+ positively selected. The receptors were gathered from a man aged 18-30 years in good health. Some clones in this sample may be carry-over from other donors' samples.

V usage is TRBV4-1 and J usage is TRBJ1-2; no definite D call. The CDR3 extends over 16 amino acids. The V end lost 3 bases, the J end lost 4 bases, and 18 bases lay between the germline ends. Germline CDR1 MGHRA, CDR2 YSYEKL. CDR3 in DNA: TGCGCCAGCAGCCAGGACGACCTGGTAGTTTCCTATGGCTACACCTTC. This gives the protein CASSQDDLVVSYGYTF.

Worth noting for this clone: Other DNA sequences of this sample code for an identical CDR3. This rearrangement joins TRBV5-1 to TRBJ2-1; 11 bases line up with TRBD2. Losses at the gene ends were 6 bases for V and 3 bases for J; bases not matched to a gene: 5. Germline loops: CDR1 SGHRS, CDR2 YFSETQ. The CDR3 runs 15 residues. Here the CDR3 reads CASTELAGDYNEQFF. In DNA form, the CDR3 reads TGCGCCAGCACCGAACTAGCGGGAGACTACAATGAGCAGTTCTTC.

The V and J genes are TRBV19 and TRBJ1-2; 7 bases are shared with TRBD1. Germline trimming cut 7 bases from V and 4 bases from J; bases unmatched to any gene: 9. The CDR3 is 14 residues long. Germline V lookup: CDR1 LNHDA, CDR2 SQIVND (reference sequence). The CDR3 region has the DNA TGTGCCAGTAATCGGCAGGGGGTCGGCTATGGCTACACCTTC. Its protein is CASNRQGVGYGYTF.

The genes are TRBV18 and TRBJ1-4; D not certain. The CDR3 consists of 14 residues. Germline V gene sequence: CDR1 KGHSH, CDR2 LQKENI. Trimming cost V 6 bases and J 7 bases, with 15 bases left between them. CDR3 in DNA: TGTGCCAGCTCGCCGGGGAGTGGTGGTGAAAAACTGTTTTTT. Translated, it gives CASSPGSGGEKLFF.

The chain employs TRBV28 and TRBJ1-1, with D possibly TRBD1 on 5 matching bases. Per the germline V gene, CDR1 is MDHEN and CDR2 is SYDVKM. The CDR3 is 16 amino acids. The V gene lost 5 bases and the J gene lost 0 bases, with 16 bases spanning the gap. This CDR3 is CASSPPDQTVNTEAFF. For the CDR3, the DNA is TGTGCCAGCAGTCCTCCGGACCAGACAGTGAACACTGAAGCTTTCTTT.

The chain carries TRBV5-1 and TRBJ2-6, with 7 nucleotides matching TRBD2. This CDR3 has 18 amino acids. From germline, CDR1 is SGHRS and CDR2 YFSETQ. V lost 1 base and J lost 0; bases outside the gene matches: 7. CDR3 coding DNA: TGCGCCAGCAGCTTGCTTCCTAGCGGACTCTCTGGGGCCAACGTCCTGACTTTC. Amino acid sequence: CASSLLPSGLSGANVLTF. The whole variable domain, remainder taken from reference TRBV5-1 and TRBJ2-6, is KAGVTQTPRYLIKTRGQQVTLSCSPISGHRSVSWYQQTPGQGLQFLFEYFSETQRNKGNFPGRFSGRQFSNSRSEMNVSTLELGDSALYLCASSLLPSGLSGANVLTFGAGSRLTVL.